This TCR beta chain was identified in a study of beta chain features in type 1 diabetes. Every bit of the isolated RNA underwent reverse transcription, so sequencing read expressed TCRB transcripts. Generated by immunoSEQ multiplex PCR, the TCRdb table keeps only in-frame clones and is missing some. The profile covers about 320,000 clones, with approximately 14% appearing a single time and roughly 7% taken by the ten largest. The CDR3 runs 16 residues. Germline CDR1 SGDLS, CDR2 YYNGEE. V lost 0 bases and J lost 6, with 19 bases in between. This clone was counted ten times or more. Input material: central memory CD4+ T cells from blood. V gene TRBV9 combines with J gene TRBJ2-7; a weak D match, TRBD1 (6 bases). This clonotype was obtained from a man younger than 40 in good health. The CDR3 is CASSVGSLGTCGEQYV. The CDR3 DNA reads TGTGCCAGCAGCGTAGGCTCCCTCGGGACATGCGGCGAGCAGTACGTC.